Described below is a single TCR beta chain sequence and its context. The source of the sample is a study of T cell responses to AZD1222 COVID-19 vaccine. Some clones are missing from TCRdb's copy, which holds only in-frame ones; the method was immunoSEQ multiplex PCR. The sample lists 160,000 or so clones; 85% to 90% were seen once. The receptor's source is an adult who received the MenACWY meningococcal vaccine as a control. The sample here was peripheral blood, taken 28 days after the second dose of the MenACWY control vaccine.

The CDR3 nucleotides read TGTGCCAGCAGCACCCTGGGGCTAGCGGGAACTAGCACAGATACGCAGTATTTT. This codes for CASSTLGLAGTSTDTQYF. This chain joins TRBV9 and TRBJ2-3; 9 bases are a match to TRBD2. There are 18 residues in the CDR3. V lost 4 bases to trimming and J lost 0 bases; unmatched junction nucleotides: 12. CDR1 SGDLS and CDR2 YYNGEE come from the germline V gene.